One and the same sample provided the 5 T cell receptor beta chains below, sequenced in a study of blood T cell repertoires in COVID-19. Method: immunoSEQ multiplex PCR; TCRdb's copy keeps in-frame clones and lacks some. The table shows about 100,000 clones, with around 85% occurring only once. The specimen was peripheral blood. The source of these receptors is an older woman with active or convalescent COVID-19.

This rearrangement joins TRBV5-4 to TRBJ2-3, with D possibly matching TRBD2 (6 bases). Germline assignment: CDR1 SGHNT and CDR2 YYREEE (reference sequence). This CDR3 comprises 13 residues. Trimming took 7 bases from V and 2 from J, leaving 11 bases between them. The CDR3: CASGGVHTDTQYF. The CDR3 DNA reads as TGTGCCAGCGGAGGGGTCCACACAGATACGCAGTATTTT.

This clone has only a few counts. The chain links TRBV28 to TRBJ1-4; 9 bases match TRBD1. The germline V gene encodes CDR1 MDHEN and CDR2 SYDVKM. The junction had 6 bases not matched to a gene; V was cut back by 6 bases and J by 7 bases. This CDR3 is built from 14 residues. CDR3 nucleotides: TGTGCCAGCAGAGGGGGACAGGGAGGTGAAAAACTGTTTTTT. This codes for CASRGGQGGEKLFF. Full variable domain (rest looked up from reference TRBV28 and TRBJ1-4): DVKVTQSSRYLVKRTGEKVFLECVQDMDHENMFWYRQDPGLGLRLIYFSYDVKMKEKGDIPEGYSVSREKKERFSLILESASTNQTSMYLCASRGGQGGEKLFFGSGTQLSVL.

V is TRBV5-4 and J is TRBJ2-1; 9 bases are a match to TRBD2. The V gene end was trimmed by 2 bases and the J gene end by 0 bases; junction bases not matched to a gene: 0. In germline, CDR1 is SGHNT, CDR2 YYREEE (reference sequence). This CDR3 is 15 amino acids long. The CDR3, as DNA: TGTGCCAGCAGCTTTAGCGGGGGCTCCTACAATGAGCAGTTCTTC. It is translated as CASSFSGGSYNEQFF.

The count of this clone is one. This rearrangement joins TRBV6-1 to TRBJ2-1, with 14 bases matching TRBD2. This CDR3 is 17 amino acids long. The V gene's germline CDR1 is MNHNS and CDR2 SASEGT. V lost 3 bases to trimming and J lost 10 bases; unmatched junction nucleotides: 11. The CDR3 here is CASSDLGGLAGVYEQFF. CDR3 DNA: TGTGCCAGCAGTGACCTGGGGGGACTAGCGGGAGTATACGAGCAGTTCTTC.

The J gene is TRBJ2-7, the V gene TRBV19, with a tentative D call TRBD1 (5 bases). V lost 0 bases and J 5 bases, leaving 14 bases between the germline ends. Germline-derived CDR1 and CDR2 are LNHDA and SQIVND (reference sequence). CDR3 length: 15 amino acids. In nucleotides, the CDR3 is TGTGCCAGTAGTATAGAGGGGCAGGGTGGAAACGAGCAGTACTTC. Translating it yields CASSIEGQGGNEQYF.